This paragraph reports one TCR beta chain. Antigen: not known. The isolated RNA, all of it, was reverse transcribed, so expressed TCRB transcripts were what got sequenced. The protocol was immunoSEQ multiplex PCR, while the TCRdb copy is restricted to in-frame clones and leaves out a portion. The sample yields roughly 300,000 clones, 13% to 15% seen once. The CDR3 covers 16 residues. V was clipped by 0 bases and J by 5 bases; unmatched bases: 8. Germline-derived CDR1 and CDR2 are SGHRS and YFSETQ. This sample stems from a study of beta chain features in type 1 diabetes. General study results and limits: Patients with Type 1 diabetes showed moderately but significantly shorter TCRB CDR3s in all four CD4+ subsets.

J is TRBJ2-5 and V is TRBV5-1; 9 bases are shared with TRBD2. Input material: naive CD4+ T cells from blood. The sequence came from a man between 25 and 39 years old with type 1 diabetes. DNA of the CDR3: TGCGCCAGCAGCTTGGTGGTAGCGGGAGTGCAGGAGACCCAGTACTTC. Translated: CASSLVVAGVQETQYF.